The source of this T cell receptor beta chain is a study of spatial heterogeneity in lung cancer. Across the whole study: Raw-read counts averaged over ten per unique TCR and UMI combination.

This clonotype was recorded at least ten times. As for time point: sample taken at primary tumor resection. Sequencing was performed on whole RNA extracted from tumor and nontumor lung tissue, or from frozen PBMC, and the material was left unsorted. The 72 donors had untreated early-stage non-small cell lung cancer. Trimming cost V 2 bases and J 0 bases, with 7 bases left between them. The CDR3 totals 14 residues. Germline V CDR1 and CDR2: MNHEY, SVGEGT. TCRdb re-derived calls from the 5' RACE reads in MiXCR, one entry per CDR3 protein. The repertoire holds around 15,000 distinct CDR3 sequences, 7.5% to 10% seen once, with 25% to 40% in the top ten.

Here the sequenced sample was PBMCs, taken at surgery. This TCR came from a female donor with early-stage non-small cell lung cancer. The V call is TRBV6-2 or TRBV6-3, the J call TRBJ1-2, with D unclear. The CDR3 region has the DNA TGTGCCAGCAGTTACACGGAAACTAACTATGGCTACACCTTC. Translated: CASSYTETNYGYTF.